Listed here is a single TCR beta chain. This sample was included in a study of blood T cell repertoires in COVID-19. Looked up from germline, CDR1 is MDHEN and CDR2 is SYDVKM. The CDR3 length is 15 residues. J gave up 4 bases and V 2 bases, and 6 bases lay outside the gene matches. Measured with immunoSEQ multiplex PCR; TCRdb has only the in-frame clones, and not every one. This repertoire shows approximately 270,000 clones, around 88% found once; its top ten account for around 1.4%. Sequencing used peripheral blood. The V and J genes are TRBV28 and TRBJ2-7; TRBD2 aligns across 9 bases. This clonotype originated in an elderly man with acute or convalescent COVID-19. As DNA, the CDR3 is TGTGCCAGCAGTTTAGATCCTAGCGGGACGTACGAGCAGTACTTC. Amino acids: CASSLDPSGTYEQYF.